The rows below give T cell receptor beta chains drawn from one sample of a study of blood T cell repertoires in COVID-19. The table came from immunoSEQ multiplex PCR; TCRdb's copy has only in-frame clones and leaves some out. The table records about 200,000 clones, 84% of them present only once. Input material: PBMCs or T cells enriched from blood (not recorded which). These TCRs come from a man aged 35 to 55 who had recovered from COVID-19. CDR3s include the opening cysteine and the closing phenylalanine or tryptophan. Each record gives: clone size, J gene, D gene, V gene, CDR3 protein, CDR3 DNA. D genes are given only for firm matches. Clone size is shown for a subset of rows, as once, few, many or a class of expanded clone.

clone size: -
J gene: TRBJ2-1
D gene: -
V gene: TRBV19
CDR3 protein: CASKTISSYNEQFF
CDR3 DNA: TGTGCCAGTAAGACTATCAGCTCCTACAATGAGCAGTTCTTC

clone size: few
J gene: TRBJ1-2
D gene: TRBD1
V gene: TRBV3-1/TRBV3-2
CDR3 protein: CASSQAGQGSSRTF
CDR3 DNA: TGTGCCAGCAGCCAAGCGGGACAGGGTTCGTCGCGCACCTTC

clone size: -
J gene: TRBJ1-4
D gene: -
V gene: TRBV14
CDR3 protein: CASSQGGEKLFF
CDR3 DNA: TGTGCCAGCAGCCAAGGAGGGGAAAAACTGTTTTTT

clone size: -
J gene: TRBJ1-2
D gene: -
V gene: TRBV2
CDR3 protein: CASSPDRLLANYGYTF
CDR3 DNA: TGTGCCAGCAGTCCCGACAGGTTGTTAGCTAACTATGGCTACACCTTC

clone size: -
J gene: TRBJ2-3
D gene: TRBD2
V gene: TRBV4-1
CDR3 protein: CASSPYGTSGDTQYF
CDR3 DNA: TGCGCCAGCAGCCCGTACGGGACTAGTGGGGATACGCAGTATTTT

clone size: -
J gene: TRBJ2-4
D gene: TRBD1
V gene: TRBV2
CDR3 protein: CASSQPGQGNIQYF
CDR3 DNA: TGTGCCAGCAGTCAACCGGGACAGGGAAACATTCAGTACTTC

clone size: -
J gene: TRBJ1-2
D gene: -
V gene: TRBV12-3/TRBV12-4
CDR3 protein: CASSLQGPYGYTF
CDR3 DNA: TGTGCCAGCAGTTTACAGGGCCCCTATGGCTACACCTTC

clone size: -
J gene: TRBJ1-2
D gene: TRBD1
V gene: TRBV24-1
CDR3 protein: CATSDIDRDGYGYTF
CDR3 DNA: TGTGCCACCAGTGATATCGACAGGGACGGCTATGGCTACACCTTC

clone size: -
J gene: TRBJ1-3
D gene: TRBD1
V gene: TRBV5-1
CDR3 protein: CASSLGQEGVGNTIYF
CDR3 DNA: TGCGCCAGCAGCTTAGGACAGGAGGGAGTTGGAAACACCATATATTTT

clone size: -
J gene: TRBJ1-6
D gene: -
V gene: TRBV4-1
CDR3 protein: CASSQSGTLGGYNSPLHF
CDR3 DNA: TGCGCCAGCAGCCAATCTGGGACGTTGGGGGGCTATAATTCACCCCTCCACTTT